This T cell receptor beta chain was identified in a study of tissue T cells after allogeneic stem cell transplantation. Study results and limitations: TCR repertoires tracked anatomic similarity, regardless of disease or transplant status.

This table comes from immunoSEQ multiplex PCR, and its TCRdb copy is limited to in-frame clones, with some not included. Of around 6,800 clones listed, approximately 35% are singletons. The sample's time point: mouse harvest day 14 after allogeneic transplant. Mouse grafts combined 10^7 T-cell-depleted bone marrow cells with 10^6 splenic CD5+ T cells. In the case of this clone: As yet, its antigen is unknown. All gene names here are mouse names. The read stops 1 residue short of the end of the CDR3; the missing end is completed from the germline J gene.

V dropped 2 bases and J dropped 1 base, with 6 bases sitting between them. In germline, CDR1 is FNHDT, CDR2 SITEND (reference sequence). This CDR3 comprises 13 residues. The chain has TRBV19 and TRBJ1-1; no clear D gene. This TCR was recovered from a female BALB/c mouse given C57BL/6 T cells with graft-versus-host disease after an allogeneic hematopoietic cell transplant. Sequencing was done on a sample of skin. CDR3 sequence reads: CASSIPGNTEVFF. CDR3 bases read: TGTGCCAGCAGTATCCCAGGGAACACAGAAGTCTTC.